Sequencing of this TCR beta chain was carried out in a study of blood T cell repertoires in COVID-19. Study information: The United States, Italy and Spain provided the acute and convalescent COVID-19 samples. PBMCs, B-cell-depleted T cells, or T cells were the source of the cDNA or gDNA that made up the material.

Original processing notes: By means of reference gene primer amplification, nucleated cell counts were estimated. Profiling relied on immunoSEQ multiplex PCR, and the TCRdb table lists in-frame clones only, not all of them. That table is the source of V, J and clone size, and D and trimming were worked out from the DNA. There are about 180,000 clones in the sample; roughly 85% occur only once, and 9.5% to 12% lies in the top ten. The sequence was obtained from a human donor with active or convalescent COVID-19. The donor label of this sample is uncertain. Sequencing input: peripheral blood.

The CDR3 DNA reads as TGCGCCAGCAGCGAGACAGGGGGTTTCACCATATATTTT. It encodes CASSETGGFTIYF. The rearrangement links TRBV5-1 to TRBJ1-3; 9 bases align to TRBD1. There are 13 residues in the CDR3. Germline V gene lookup returns CDR1 SGHRS and CDR2 YFSETQ. Losses at the gene ends were 4 bases for V and 9 bases for J; bases not matched to a gene: 5.